This T cell receptor beta chain was identified in a study of blood T cells in healthy people across ages. Study findings and constraints: The diversity estimates, figures obtained from one million T cells, were considered underestimates. The unsorted PBMCs prevented any conclusive comparison of naive versus antigen-experienced cells.

Isolated per sample were at least 6 million PBMCs. About this clonotype itself: The target antigen is unknown.

A second PCR, run for about 7 to 11 cycles, used a sample-barcoded 5' primer plus a J-beta primer mix. A minimum of 2.5 million CDR3-containing paired-end reads was obtained for each sample. TCRdb reprocessed the 5' RACE reads with MiXCR, giving one entry per CDR3 protein. The sample has some 1.7 million distinct CDR3 sequences; about 28% are singletons. Germline CDR1 is SQVTM and CDR2 is ANQGSEA. Trimming cost V 3 bases and J 6 bases, with 5 bases left between them. This CDR3 is built from 10 residues. The sample consisted of blood. This chain connects TRBV29-1 to TRBJ1-1; D uncertain. This TCR was sampled from a woman aged 25 to 39 in good health. Here the CDR3 DNA reads TGCAGCGTTGATAGTTCTGAAGCTTTCTTT. Translation: CSVDSSEAFF.